This T cell receptor beta chain came from a study of shared clonotypes between healthy human individuals. Notes on the study in general: A few donors shared approximately 5% of their naive CD4 clonotypes.

Naive CD8 cells comprised CD45RO-negative, CCR7-positively selected cells, excluding terminally differentiated effector memory CD45RA+ cells. Points on this clone: Antigen: not known.

TCRdb's copy holds only in-frame clones and misses some; the assay was immunoSEQ multiplex PCR. The profile shows 550,000 to 600,000 clones, roughly 98% of them singletons. Germline V CDR1 and CDR2: MGHRA, YSYEKL. CDR3 size: 16 residues. Trimming removed 4 bases from V and 4 bases from J; junction bases left unmatched: 7. Sequenced input: naive CD8+ T cells sorted from blood. This clonotype originated in a man aged 25-40 years in good health. The chain has TRBV4-1 and TRBJ2-2; 9 bases agree with TRBD2. This CDR3 reads CASSLIAGVSTGELFF. The CDR3 nucleotides read TGCGCCAGCAGCCTAATAGCGGGAGTGAGCACCGGGGAGCTGTTTTTT.